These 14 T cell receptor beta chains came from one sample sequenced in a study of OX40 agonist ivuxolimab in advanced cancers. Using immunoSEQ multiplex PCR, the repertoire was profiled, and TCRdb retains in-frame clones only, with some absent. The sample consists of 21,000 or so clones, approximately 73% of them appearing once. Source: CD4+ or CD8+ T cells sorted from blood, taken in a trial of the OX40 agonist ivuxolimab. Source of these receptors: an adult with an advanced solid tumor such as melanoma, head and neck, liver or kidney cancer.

In nucleotides, the CDR3 is TGTGCCAGCAGCCCCTTAGTGTCGGCGCAGTTCTTC. Translated: CASSPLVSAQFF. The chain is built from TRBV6-6 and TRBJ2-1; unclear D gene. The CDR3 sequence is 12 residues long. The germline gives CDR1 MNHNY, CDR2 SVGAGI (reference sequence). Trimming removed 6 bases from V and 12 bases from J, with 15 bases in between.

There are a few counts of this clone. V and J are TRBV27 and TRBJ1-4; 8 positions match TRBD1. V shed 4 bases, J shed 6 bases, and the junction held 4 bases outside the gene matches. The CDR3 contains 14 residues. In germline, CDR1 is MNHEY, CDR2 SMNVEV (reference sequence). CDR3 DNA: TGTGCCAGCAGTTCCCAGGGGGCAGATGAAAAACTGTTTTTT. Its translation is CASSSQGADEKLFF.

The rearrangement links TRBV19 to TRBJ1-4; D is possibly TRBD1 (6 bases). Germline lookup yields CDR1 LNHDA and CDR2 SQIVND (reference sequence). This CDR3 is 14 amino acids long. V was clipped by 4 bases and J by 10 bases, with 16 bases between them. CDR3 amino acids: CASSTDRNLGKLFF. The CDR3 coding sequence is TGTGCCAGTAGTACCGACAGGAATTTGGGAAAACTGTTTTTT.

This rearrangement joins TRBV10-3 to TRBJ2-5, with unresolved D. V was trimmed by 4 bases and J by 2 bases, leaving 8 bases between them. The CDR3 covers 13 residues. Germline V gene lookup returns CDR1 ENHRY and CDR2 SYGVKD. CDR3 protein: CAISAGQQETQYF. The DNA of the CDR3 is TGTGCCATCAGTGCTGGGCAGCAAGAGACCCAGTACTTC.

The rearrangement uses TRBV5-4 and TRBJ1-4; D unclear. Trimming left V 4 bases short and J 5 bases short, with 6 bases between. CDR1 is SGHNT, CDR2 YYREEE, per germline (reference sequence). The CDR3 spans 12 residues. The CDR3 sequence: CASSTDNEKLFF. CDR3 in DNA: TGTGCCAGCAGCACAGACAATGAAAAACTGTTTTTT.

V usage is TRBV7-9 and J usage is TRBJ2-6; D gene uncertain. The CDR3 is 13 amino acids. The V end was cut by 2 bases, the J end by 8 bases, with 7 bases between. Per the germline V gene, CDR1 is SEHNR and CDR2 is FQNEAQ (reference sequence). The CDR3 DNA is TGTGCCAGCAGCTTACTTCAGACCAACGTCCTGACTTTC. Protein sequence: CASSLLQTNVLTF.

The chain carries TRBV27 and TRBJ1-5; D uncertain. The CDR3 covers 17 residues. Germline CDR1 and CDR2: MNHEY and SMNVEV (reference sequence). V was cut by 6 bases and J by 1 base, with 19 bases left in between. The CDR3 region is CASSPRPSVWSNQPQHF. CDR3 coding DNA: TGTGCCAGCAGCCCCCGACCATCGGTGTGGAGCAATCAGCCCCAGCATTTT.

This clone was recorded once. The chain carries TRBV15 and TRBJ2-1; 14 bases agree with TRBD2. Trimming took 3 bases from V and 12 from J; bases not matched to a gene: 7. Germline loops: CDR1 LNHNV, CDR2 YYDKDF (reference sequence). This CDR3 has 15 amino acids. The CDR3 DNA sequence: TGTGCCACCAGCAGCGGGACTAGCGGGGGATGGAGGCAGTTCTTC. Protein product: CATSSGTSGGWRQFF.

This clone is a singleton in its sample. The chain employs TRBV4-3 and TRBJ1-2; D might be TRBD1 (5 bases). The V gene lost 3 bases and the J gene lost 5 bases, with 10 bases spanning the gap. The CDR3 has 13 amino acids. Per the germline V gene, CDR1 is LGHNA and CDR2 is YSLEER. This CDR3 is CASSHDRRYGYTF. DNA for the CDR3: TGCGCCAGCAGCCATGACAGACGGTATGGCTACACCTTC.

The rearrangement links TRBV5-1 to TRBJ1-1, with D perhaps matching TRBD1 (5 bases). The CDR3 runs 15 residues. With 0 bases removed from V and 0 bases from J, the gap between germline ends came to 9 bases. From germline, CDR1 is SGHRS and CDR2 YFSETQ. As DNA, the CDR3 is TGCGCCAGCAGCTTGGGTATGGGACTGAACACTGAAGCTTTCTTT. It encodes CASSLGMGLNTEAFF. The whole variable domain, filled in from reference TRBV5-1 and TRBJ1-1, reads KAGVTQTPRYLIKTRGQQVTLSCSPISGHRSVSWYQQTPGQGLQFLFEYFSETQRNKGNFPGRFSGRQFSNSRSEMNVSTLELGDSALYLCASSLGMGLNTEAFFGQGTRLTVV.

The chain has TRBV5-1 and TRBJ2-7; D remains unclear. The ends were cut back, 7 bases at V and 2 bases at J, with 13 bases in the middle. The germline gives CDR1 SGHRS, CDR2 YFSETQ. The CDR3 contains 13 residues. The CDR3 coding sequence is TGCGCCAGCGGCTCTTCTAACACCTACGAGCAGTACTTC. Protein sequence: CASGSSNTYEQYF.

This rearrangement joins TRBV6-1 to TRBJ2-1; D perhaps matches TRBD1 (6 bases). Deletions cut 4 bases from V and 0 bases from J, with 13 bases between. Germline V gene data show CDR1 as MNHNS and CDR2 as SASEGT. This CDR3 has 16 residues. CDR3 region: CASSARDTSSYNEQFF. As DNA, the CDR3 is TGTGCCAGCAGTGCAAGGGACACCAGCTCCTACAATGAGCAGTTCTTC.

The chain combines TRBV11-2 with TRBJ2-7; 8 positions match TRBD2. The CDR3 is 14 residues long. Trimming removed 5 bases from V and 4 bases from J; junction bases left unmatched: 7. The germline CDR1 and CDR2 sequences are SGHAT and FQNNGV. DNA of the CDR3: TGTGCCAGCAGCGCCGGGACTAGTGGGTACGAGCAGTACTTC. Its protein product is CASSAGTSGYEQYF.

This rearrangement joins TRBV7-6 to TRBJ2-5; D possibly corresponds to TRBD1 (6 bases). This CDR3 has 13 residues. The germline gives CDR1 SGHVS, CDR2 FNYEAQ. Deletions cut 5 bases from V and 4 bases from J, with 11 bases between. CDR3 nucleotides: TGTGCCAGCAGCCGGACAGTAGCAGAGACCCAGTACTTC. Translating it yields CASSRTVAETQYF.